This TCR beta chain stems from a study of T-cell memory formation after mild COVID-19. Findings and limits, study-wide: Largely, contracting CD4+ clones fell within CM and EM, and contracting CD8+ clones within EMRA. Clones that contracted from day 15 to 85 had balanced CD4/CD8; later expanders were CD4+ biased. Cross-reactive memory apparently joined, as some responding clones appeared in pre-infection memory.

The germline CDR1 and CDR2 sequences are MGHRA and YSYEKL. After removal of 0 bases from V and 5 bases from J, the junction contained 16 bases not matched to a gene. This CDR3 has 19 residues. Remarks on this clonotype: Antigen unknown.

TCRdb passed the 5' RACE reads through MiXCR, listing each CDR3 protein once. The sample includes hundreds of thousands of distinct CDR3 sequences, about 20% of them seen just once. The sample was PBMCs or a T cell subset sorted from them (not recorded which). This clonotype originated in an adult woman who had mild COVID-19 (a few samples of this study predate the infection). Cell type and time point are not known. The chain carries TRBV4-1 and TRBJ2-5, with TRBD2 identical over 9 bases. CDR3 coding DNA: TGCGCCAGCAGCCAAGATGGCGCTAGCGGGGAGCTTTTCGGGGAGACCCAGTACTTC. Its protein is CASSQDGASGELFGETQYF.